Listed here are 13 T cell receptor beta chains from one sample, sequenced in a study of T cell repertoires and Cas9 in healthy adults. TCRdb's copy holds only in-frame clones and misses some; the assay was immunoSEQ multiplex PCR. The repertoire holds approximately 23,000 clones, with 91% as singletons. The sequenced sample consisted of CD4+ effector T cells (CD127+, CD25-, CD137-, CD154-) from PBMCs; culture status not recorded. These receptors were collected from a human donor in good health.

This rearrangement joins TRBV28 to TRBJ1-6; D is ambiguous. Germline CDR1 reads MDHEN; CDR2 reads SYDVKM. The CDR3 length is 12 residues. Trimming took 5 bases from V and 10 from J, leaving 9 bases between them. CDR3 sequence: CASSPLRSPLHF. For the CDR3, the DNA is TGTGCCAGCAGTCCCCTTCGATCACCCCTCCACTTT.

This clone was recorded once. V is TRBV7-9 and J is TRBJ2-1; TRBD2 matches at 10 bases. The CDR3 is 16 amino acids. Germline CDR1 reads SEHNR; CDR2 reads FQNEAQ (reference sequence). V shed 3 bases and J 7 bases; nucleotides not matched to a gene: 9. Here the CDR3 DNA reads TGTGCCAGCAGCTTCTCTAGCGGGAGTAGTAGGAATGAGCAGTTCTTC. It yields the protein CASSFSSGSSRNEQFF.

V is TRBV11-2 and J is TRBJ1-2; the match to TRBD1 covers 9 bases. Germline lookup yields CDR1 SGHAT and CDR2 FQNNGV. The CDR3 loop spans 15 amino acids. V shed 0 bases, J shed 4 bases, and the junction held 3 bases outside the gene matches. CDR3 nucleotide sequence: TGTGCCAGCAGCTTAGAGGGGACAGGGATCTATGGCTACACCTTC. It is translated as CASSLEGTGIYGYTF. Supplemented by reference TRBV11-2 and TRBJ1-2, the full variable domain reads EAGVAQSPRYKIIEKRQSVAFWCNPISGHATLYWYQQILGQGPKLLIQFQNNGVVDDSQLPKDRFSAERLKGVDSTLKIQPAKLEDSAVYLCASSLEGTGIYGYTFGSGTRLTVV.

V and J are TRBV28 and TRBJ1-1, with D uncertain. The V gene lost 5 bases and the J gene lost 1 base, with 11 bases spanning the gap. Per the germline V gene, CDR1 is MDHEN and CDR2 is SYDVKM. The length of the CDR3 is 14 residues. This CDR3 is CASSPHDGNTEAFF. The CDR3 DNA sequence: TGTGCCAGCAGTCCCCACGACGGGAACACTGAAGCTTTCTTT.

This chain links TRBV19 with TRBJ2-1, with D possibly matching TRBD1 (6 bases). V was trimmed by 7 bases and J by 3 bases, leaving 16 bases between them. CDR3 size: 15 residues. The germline gives CDR1 LNHDA, CDR2 SQIVND (reference sequence). In nucleotides, the CDR3 is TGTGCCAGTAAAAGGGCAGGACAGCTCTACAATGAGCAGTTCTTC. Encoded protein: CASKRAGQLYNEQFF.

The gene calls are TRBV27 and TRBJ1-4; 9 nucleotides agree with TRBD1. The V segment lost 5 bases and the J segment 3 bases; nucleotides outside the gene matches: 10. From germline, CDR1 is MNHEY and CDR2 SMNVEV (reference sequence). The CDR3 contains 17 residues. CDR3 sequence (DNA): TGTGCCAGCAGTCACGCCTACAGGGGGCAGCCTAATGAAAAACTGTTTTTT. This codes for CASSHAYRGQPNEKLFF.

This rearrangement joins TRBV2 to TRBJ2-3, with D uncertain. V was trimmed by 6 bases and J by 1 base, leaving 17 bases between them. Germline lookup yields CDR1 SNHLY and CDR2 FYNNEI. The CDR3 loop spans 16 amino acids. The CDR3 here is CASRSPSGGGTDTQYF. The CDR3 DNA follows: TGTGCCAGCAGGTCTCCATCGGGCGGCGGCACAGATACGCAGTATTTT. The variable domain in full, with the rest retrieved from reference TRBV2 and TRBJ2-3, is EPEVTQTPSHQVTQMGQEVILRCVPISNHLYFYWYRQILGQKVEFLVSFYNNEISEKSEIFDDQFSVERPDGSNFTLKIRSTKLEDSAMYFCASRSPSGGGTDTQYFGPGTRLTVL.

The chain joins TRBV6-5 to TRBJ1-1; 8 bases line up with TRBD1. The CDR3 runs 13 residues. V gave up 6 bases and J gave up 1 base; unmatched junction bases: 1. The germline CDR1 and CDR2 sequences are MNHEY and SVGAGI. The CDR3 DNA follows: TGTGCCAGCAGGGGACAGGAGAACACTGAAGCTTTCTTT. This gives the protein CASRGQENTEAFF.

The chain combines TRBV5-6 with TRBJ2-1, with D hard to call. Per germline, CDR1 SGHDT and CDR2 YYEEEE. This CDR3 has 12 residues. V was clipped by 4 bases and J by 4 bases, with 6 bases between them. The CDR3, as DNA: TGTGCCAGCAGCGCCCGATACAATGAGCAGTTCTTC. Protein sequence: CASSARYNEQFF.

The J gene is TRBJ1-2, the V gene TRBV5-1; no clear D. The germline gives CDR1 SGHRS, CDR2 YFSETQ. The CDR3 loop spans 13 amino acids. The V end lost 4 bases, the J end lost 4 bases, and 11 bases lay between the germline ends. This CDR3 is CASSPGNGYGYTF. The DNA for the CDR3 is TGCGCCAGCAGCCCCGGGAACGGCTATGGCTACACCTTC.

This chain uses TRBV27 with TRBJ1-1, with unresolved D. Trimming stripped 2 bases from V and 1 base from J, with 5 bases between. In germline, CDR1 is MNHEY, CDR2 SMNVEV (reference sequence). This CDR3 contains 13 residues. The CDR3 sequence is CASSLKPNTEAFF. Here the CDR3 DNA reads TGTGCCAGCAGTTTAAAGCCGAACACTGAAGCTTTCTTT.

The chain combines TRBV12-2 with TRBJ2-7; no check of the table's D call, TRBD2, against the DNA was made. TRBV12-2 is classified as a pseudogene. The CDR3 spans 12 residues. Written as DNA, the CDR3 is TGTGCAAGTCGCTTAGTGTTCGGCGAGCAGTACTTC. Translating gives CASRLVFGEQYF.

CDR3 loop: CASSAGAGATGELFF. For the CDR3, the DNA is TGTGCCAGCAGCGCAGGGGCAGGGGCCACCGGGGAGCTGTTTTTT. The chain links TRBV11-2 to TRBJ2-2, with D maybe TRBD1 (6 bases). V lost 5 bases and J 4 bases, leaving 14 bases between the germline ends. Germline CDR1 SGHAT, CDR2 FQNNGV. This CDR3 has 15 amino acids.